The 14 T cell receptor beta chains reported below all come from one sample, sequenced in a study of shared clonotypes between healthy human individuals. Using immunoSEQ multiplex PCR, the repertoire was profiled, and TCRdb retains in-frame clones only, with some absent. The data hold approximately 530,000 clones, with about 96% observed a single time. What was sequenced was naive CD4+ T cells sorted from blood. Subset described: CD45RA+ positively selected. These receptors were taken from a woman in her 30s in good health.

The genes are TRBV14 and TRBJ2-3; 8 bases agree with TRBD2. The CDR3 length is 17 residues. The trim removed 2 bases at V and 2 bases at J, leaving 9 bases unmatched. Germline CDR1 SGHDN, CDR2 FVKESK. DNA for the CDR3: TGTGCCAGCAGCCAACCCGGGACTAGATTTTTCACAGATACGCAGTATTTT. Amino acids: CASSQPGTRFFTDTQYF.

The V gene is TRBV7-8, the J gene TRBJ1-2, with D perhaps matching TRBD1 (5 bases). The germline V gene encodes CDR1 SGHVS and CDR2 FQNEAQ. CDR3 length: 15 amino acids. V was clipped by 5 bases and J by 6 bases, with 19 bases between them. CDR3 bases: TGTGCCAGCAGCGTAAGGGCTTCGGGACGGGATGGCTACACCTTC. The encoded protein is CASSVRASGRDGYTF.

This rearrangement joins TRBV19 to TRBJ1-2, with a possible D match to TRBD1 (6 bases). CDR1 LNHDA and CDR2 SQIVND come from the germline V gene (reference sequence). CDR3 size: 13 residues. V was trimmed by 6 bases and J by 5 bases, leaving 13 bases between them. CDR3 residues: CASRETGVYGYTF. In DNA, the CDR3 is TGTGCCAGTAGAGAGACAGGTGTTTATGGCTACACCTTC.

This chain joins TRBV7-2 and TRBJ2-7; D unclear. Trimming removed 1 base at V and 4 bases at J, with 8 bases between. The CDR3 loop spans 13 amino acids. The germline gives CDR1 SGHTA, CDR2 FQGNSA. CDR3 DNA: TGTGCCAGCAGCTTAGGTGGCAGGTACGAGCAGTACTTC. Amino acids: CASSLGGRYEQYF.

The V and J genes are TRBV4-1 and TRBJ2-5; D unclear. The J call is uncertain, as TRBJ2-7 better fits the DNA end. Germline CDR1 reads MGHRA; CDR2 reads YSYEKL. This CDR3 comprises 13 residues. The CDR3 DNA reads as TGCGCCAGCAGCCAAGTGCCTCGCTACGAGCAGTACTTC. Its translation: CASSQVPRYEQYF.

The genes are TRBV28 and TRBJ2-7; a weak D match, TRBD1 (6 bases). The CDR3 loop spans 14 amino acids. Trimming shortened V by 7 bases and J by 0 bases, and 13 bases separated the two germline ends. The germline gives CDR1 MDHEN, CDR2 SYDVKM. CDR3 sequence reads: CASTLGTSSYEQYF. The CDR3 nucleotides are TGTGCCAGCACCTTGGGGACAAGCTCCTACGAGCAGTACTTC.

The J gene is TRBJ2-2, the V gene TRBV5-1; TRBD2 matches at 11 bases. The ends lost 7 bases at V and 5 bases at J; junction bases unmatched: 7. Looked up from germline, CDR1 is SGHRS and CDR2 is YFSETQ. The CDR3 has 15 residues. CDR3 amino acids: CASYMTSGMTGELFF. DNA of the CDR3: TGCGCCAGCTATATGACTAGCGGGATGACCGGGGAGCTGTTTTTT.

The V and J genes are TRBV28 and TRBJ2-5, with 12 bases lining up with TRBD2. The CDR3 extends over 17 amino acids. The V segment lost 4 bases and the J segment 5 bases; nucleotides outside the gene matches: 11. Germline lookup yields CDR1 MDHEN and CDR2 SYDVKM. The CDR3 nucleotides read TGTGCCAGCAGTTCGACTAGCGGGAGTGTAGTTGTGGAGACCCAGTACTTC. It codes for CASSSTSGSVVVETQYF.

J is TRBJ1-4 and V is TRBV7-8, with 9 bases lining up with TRBD1. Per the germline V gene, CDR1 is SGHVS and CDR2 is FQNEAQ. The CDR3 has 14 amino acids. V was pared by 5 bases and J by 6 bases, with 4 bases of the junction left unmatched. This CDR3 is CASSPRQGDEKLFF. The CDR3 DNA follows: TGTGCCAGCAGCCCCCGACAGGGGGATGAAAAACTGTTTTTT.

The J gene is TRBJ2-1, the V gene TRBV28; 9 nucleotides match TRBD2. V was clipped by 9 bases and J by 0 bases; unmatched bases: 9. The CDR3 contains 16 residues. The V gene's germline CDR1 is MDHEN and CDR2 SYDVKM. CDR3 region: CASLPGLAGSYNEQFF. CDR3 DNA sequence: TGTGCCAGTTTACCGGGACTAGCCGGCTCCTACAATGAGCAGTTCTTC.

The J gene is TRBJ2-5, the V gene TRBV12-5; D uncertain. CDR3 size: 11 residues. V lost 11 bases to trimming and J lost 4 bases, with 11 bases between them. Germline-derived CDR1 and CDR2 are LGHNT and FRNRAP. CDR3 in amino acids: CAPLIGETQYF. DNA for the CDR3: TGTGCTCCCCTCATTGGAGAGACCCAGTACTTC.

V gene TRBV27 combines with J gene TRBJ2-1; 7 bases are shared with TRBD1. The CDR3 length is 15 residues. Germline-derived CDR1 and CDR2 are MNHEY and SMNVEV (reference sequence). V gave up 6 bases and J gave up 4 bases; unmatched junction bases: 9. The CDR3, as DNA: TGTGCCAGCAGCTCCGGGACAGTATCATACAATGAGCAGTTCTTC. This sequence encodes CASSSGTVSYNEQFF.

This chain joins TRBV6-1 and TRBJ1-2; 8 positions match TRBD1. Per germline, CDR1 MNHNS and CDR2 SASEGT. The CDR3 totals 15 residues. Unmatched junction bases numbered 5, after V lost 1 base and J lost 4 bases. The CDR3 bases are TGTGCCAGCAGTGAAGGGGGGACAGGATCCTATGGCTACACCTTC. It encodes CASSEGGTGSYGYTF.

The V call is TRBV18, the J call TRBJ1-2, with D tentatively TRBD1 (6 bases). Trimming left V 3 bases short and J 5 bases short, with 19 bases between. The germline gives CDR1 KGHSH, CDR2 LQKENI. The CDR3 has 16 residues. The CDR3 sequence is CASSPGQGTGPYGYTF. The CDR3 coding sequence is TGTGCCAGCTCACCGGGACAAGGAACGGGGCCTTATGGCTACACCTTC.